These 17 T cell receptor beta chains share one sample of origin, sequenced in a study of OX40 agonist ivuxolimab in advanced cancers. The table came from immunoSEQ multiplex PCR; TCRdb's copy has only in-frame clones and leaves some out. This sample has 53,000 or so clones, with 70% to 85% found just once. The sequences come from CD4+ or CD8+ T cells sorted from blood, collected in a trial of the OX40 agonist ivuxolimab. These receptors all come from an adult with an advanced solid tumor such as melanoma, head and neck, liver or kidney cancer.

The CDR3 protein is CSVGDRLDNEQFF. CDR3 nucleotides: TGCAGCGTTGGGGACAGGTTGGACAATGAGCAGTTCTTC. V usage is TRBV29-1 and J usage is TRBJ2-1, with 8 nucleotides matching TRBD1. Germline V gene sequence: CDR1 SQVTM, CDR2 ANQGSEA. The V and J ends lost 4 bases and 5 bases, in that order; junction bases with no gene match: 4. This CDR3 is 13 amino acids long.

This chain uses TRBV2 with TRBJ1-1, with D possibly TRBD1 on 6 matching bases. V was clipped by 4 bases and J by 4 bases, with 10 bases between them. CDR1 is SNHLY and CDR2 is FYNNEI in the germline V gene. CDR3 length: 13 amino acids. The CDR3 sequence: CASSVQGTTEAFF. The CDR3 bases are TGTGCCAGCAGTGTTCAGGGGACCACTGAAGCTTTCTTT.

The rearrangement links TRBV2 to TRBJ2-5; a possible D gene is TRBD2 (5 bases). Per the germline V gene, CDR1 is SNHLY and CDR2 is FYNNEI. CDR3 length: 15 amino acids. V was trimmed by 3 bases and J by 6 bases, leaving 17 bases between them. As DNA, the CDR3 is TGTGCCAGCAGTGAGGAGGCTCGCCTAGGGAAGACCCAGTACTTC. Translation: CASSEEARLGKTQYF.

This chain connects TRBV7-8 to TRBJ2-7, with unresolved D. Germline lookup yields CDR1 SGHVS and CDR2 FQNEAQ. The CDR3 extends over 14 amino acids. V lost 2 bases and J lost 2, with 10 bases in between. The CDR3 loop is CASSLHTPPYEQYF. The CDR3 nucleotides are TGTGCCAGCAGCTTACACACCCCGCCCTACGAGCAGTACTTC.

The chain carries TRBV5-3 and TRBJ1-3, with D maybe TRBD1 (5 bases). TRBV5-3 counts as an open reading frame of uncertain function. With 8 bases removed from V and 0 bases from J, the gap between germline ends came to 15 bases. The CDR3 is 15 residues long. The CDR3: CASLGGWASGNTIYF. In DNA form, the CDR3 reads TGTGCCAGCCTGGGGGGATGGGCCTCTGGAAACACCATATATTTT.

The chain carries TRBV5-4 and TRBJ2-7; D is possibly TRBD2 (6 bases). CDR1 and CDR2 from the germline V gene are SGHNT and YYREEE (reference sequence). This CDR3 region has 15 residues. The V gene lost 3 bases and the J gene lost 0 bases, with 13 bases spanning the gap. The CDR3 protein is CASSYGTPSSYEQYF. CDR3 DNA sequence: TGTGCCAGCAGCTACGGGACTCCAAGCTCCTACGAGCAGTACTTC.

DNA for the CDR3: TGTGCCAGCAGGCCAGGGGGGAGTCGCGACAATGAGCAGTTCTTC. Translated: CASRPGGSRDNEQFF. The chain links TRBV28 to TRBJ2-1, with D possibly matching TRBD1 (7 bases). V lost 6 bases to trimming and J lost 5 bases, with 17 bases between them. Germline V gene lookup returns CDR1 MDHEN and CDR2 SYDVKM. The CDR3 sequence is 15 residues long. The whole variable domain, filled in from reference TRBV28 and TRBJ2-1, reads DVKVTQSSRYLVKRTGEKVFLECVQDMDHENMFWYRQDPGLGLRLIYFSYDVKMKEKGDIPEGYSVSREKKERFSLILESASTNQTSMYLCASRPGGSRDNEQFFGPGTRLTVL.

The chain carries TRBV6-1 and TRBJ2-7; D tentatively fits TRBD1 or TRBD2 (5 bases each). V dropped 8 bases and J dropped 2 bases, with 16 bases sitting between them. The CDR3 has 14 residues. From germline, CDR1 is MNHNS and CDR2 SASEGT. CDR3: CASEPGPWAYEQYF. The CDR3 nucleotides read TGTGCCAGCGAACCGGGGCCATGGGCCTACGAGCAGTACTTC.

The chain couples TRBV19 to TRBJ2-1; possibly TRBD2 for D (5 bases). The CDR3 length is 16 residues. Per germline, CDR1 LNHDA and CDR2 SQIVND (reference sequence). Trimming cost V 7 bases and J 5 bases, with 21 bases left between them. The CDR3 loop is CASTPSPAGGHNEQFF. The DNA for the CDR3 is TGTGCCAGTACCCCATCCCCGGCGGGTGGCCACAATGAGCAGTTCTTC.

The V and J genes are TRBV7-9 and TRBJ2-1; 9 nucleotides align to TRBD2. This CDR3 region has 17 residues. Germline CDR1 and CDR2: SEHNR and FQNEAQ (reference sequence). V shed 5 bases, J shed 2 bases, and the junction held 10 bases outside the gene matches. In DNA form, the CDR3 reads TGTGCCAGCAGCCCGCGGCTAGCGGGATCGGCCTACAATGAGCAGTTCTTC. Translating it yields CASSPRLAGSAYNEQFF.

This clone occurred once. J is TRBJ2-3 and V is TRBV18; 10 bases match TRBD1. After removal of 10 bases from V and 2 bases from J, the junction contained 9 bases not matched to a gene. This CDR3 region has 15 residues. CDR1 is KGHSH, CDR2 LQKENI, per germline. CDR3 DNA: TGTGCCACCACCCGACAGGGGGCGGACACAGATACGCAGTATTTT. This translates into CATTRQGADTDTQYF.

The V gene is TRBV20-1, the J gene TRBJ1-1; D gene uncertain. Germline V lookup: CDR1 DFQATT, CDR2 SNEGSKA (reference sequence). V was shortened by 4 bases and J by 11 bases, with 11 bases between the two germline ends. This CDR3 is built from 10 residues. The CDR3 DNA follows: TGCAGTGCTAAGACGGTTGAGGCTTTCTTT. Residues: CSAKTVEAFF.

The J gene is TRBJ2-1, the V gene TRBV11-2; 9 bases map to TRBD2. This CDR3 has 17 residues. With V trimmed by 2 bases and J by 7 bases, 12 bases remained unmatched. CDR1 is SGHAT, CDR2 FQNNGV, per germline. CDR3 nucleotide sequence: TGTGCCAGCAGCTTACTTCGGGCGGGAGGGCCAATGAATGAGCAGTTCTTC. Protein sequence: CASSLLRAGGPMNEQFF.

The genes are TRBV9 and TRBJ2-1; perhaps TRBD1 as D (5 bases). Germline CDR1 is SGDLS and CDR2 is YYNGEE. This CDR3 is built from 12 residues. Trimming removed 5 bases at V and 10 bases at J, with 13 bases between. The CDR3 here is CASSIGDGEQFF. For the CDR3, the DNA is TGTGCCAGCAGTATAGGGGATGGCGAGCAGTTCTTC.

The V and J genes are TRBV11-2 and TRBJ1-1; maybe TRBD1 (6 bases). The germline V and J ends were trimmed by 4 bases and 4 bases, with 19 bases remaining between them. Germline V lookup: CDR1 SGHAT, CDR2 FQNNGV. The CDR3 is 16 amino acids. CDR3 nucleotide sequence: TGTGCCAGCAGCTCGAGACAGGATATATCGGTCACTGAAGCTTTCTTT. Its protein product is CASSSRQDISVTEAFF.

The chain joins TRBV4-2 to TRBJ2-4, with D unclear. Trimming took off 0 bases at V and 0 bases at J, with 9 bases between the two ends. There are 16 residues in the CDR3. Germline-derived CDR1 and CDR2 are LGHNA and YNFKEQ. As DNA, the CDR3 is TGTGCCAGCAGCCAAGATCTTAAGGGAGCCAAAAACATTCAGTACTTC. Its protein is CASSQDLKGAKNIQYF.

The rearrangement links TRBV6-5 to TRBJ2-7, with D possibly being TRBD2 (5 bases). V lost 7 bases to trimming and J lost 6 bases, with 22 bases between them. This CDR3 region has 15 residues. Germline CDR1 MNHEY, CDR2 SVGAGI. CDR3 DNA: TGTGCCAGCACCCGACCGGGAACCACTCCCCGCGAGCAGTACTTC. Translation gives CASTRPGTTPREQYF.